This T cell receptor (beta chain) stems from a study of shared T cell receptors in the human thymus. The CDR3 totals 14 residues. V dropped 4 bases and J dropped 7 bases, with 13 bases sitting between them. The germline V gene encodes CDR1 MNHEY and CDR2 SMNVEV (reference sequence). Measured with immunoSEQ multiplex PCR; TCRdb has only the in-frame clones, and not every one. The data hold approximately 490,000 clones, with 75% to 80% observed a single time. The same sample was also used in a study of human thymus T cells. That report adds: Donation was from healthy Finnish infants who were having corrective surgery that addressed congenital heart defects. The thymus tissue came from resections taken during corrective heart surgery. In unrelated individuals, thymic repertoires overlapped highly, according to related research.

The sequenced sample was thymocytes. V usage is TRBV27 and J usage is TRBJ2-2; weak D call: TRBD1 (6 bases). The receptor was isolated from a boy under two years old with a congenital heart defect. CDR3 in amino acids: CASSYQGLGGELFF. The CDR3 nucleotides are TGTGCCAGCAGTTATCAGGGGTTGGGCGGGGAGCTGTTTTTT.